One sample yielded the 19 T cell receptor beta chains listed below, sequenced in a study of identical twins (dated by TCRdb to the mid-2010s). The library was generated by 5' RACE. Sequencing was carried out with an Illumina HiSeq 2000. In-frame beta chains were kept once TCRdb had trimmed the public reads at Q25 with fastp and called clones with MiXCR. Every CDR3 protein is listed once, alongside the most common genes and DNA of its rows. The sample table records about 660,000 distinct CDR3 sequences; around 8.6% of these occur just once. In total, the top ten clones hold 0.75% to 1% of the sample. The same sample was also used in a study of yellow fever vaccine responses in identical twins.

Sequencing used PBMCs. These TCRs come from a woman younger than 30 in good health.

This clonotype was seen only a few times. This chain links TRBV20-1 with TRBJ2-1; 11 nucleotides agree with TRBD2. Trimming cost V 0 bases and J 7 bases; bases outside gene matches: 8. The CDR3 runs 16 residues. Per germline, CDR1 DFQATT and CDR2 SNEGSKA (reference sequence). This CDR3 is CSARDPTSGSGNEQFF. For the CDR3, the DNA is TGCAGTGCTAGAGATCCTACTAGCGGGAGCGGAAATGAGCAGTTCTTC.

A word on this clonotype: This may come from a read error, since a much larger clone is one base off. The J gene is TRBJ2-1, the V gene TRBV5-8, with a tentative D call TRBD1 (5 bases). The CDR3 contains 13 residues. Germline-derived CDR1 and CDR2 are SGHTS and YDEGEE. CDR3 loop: CARSLQQANEQFF. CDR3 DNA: TGTGCCAGGAGCTTGCAACAGGCCAATGAGCAGTTCTTC.

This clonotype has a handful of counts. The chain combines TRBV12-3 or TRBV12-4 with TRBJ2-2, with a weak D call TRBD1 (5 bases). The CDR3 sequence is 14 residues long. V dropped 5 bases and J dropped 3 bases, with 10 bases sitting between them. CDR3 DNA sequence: TGTGCCAGCAGTCCCAGGGCCCACACCGGGGAGCTGTTTTTT. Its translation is CASSPRAHTGELFF.

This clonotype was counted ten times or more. This CDR3 reads CASSLQLAETYNEQFF. As DNA, the CDR3 is TGTGCCAGCAGTTTACAGCTAGCGGAGACCTACAATGAGCAGTTCTTC. This chain joins TRBV12-3 or TRBV12-4 and TRBJ2-1, with 7 bases aligning to TRBD2. The V segment lost 2 bases and the J segment 2 bases; nucleotides outside the gene matches: 6. The CDR3 is 16 residues long.

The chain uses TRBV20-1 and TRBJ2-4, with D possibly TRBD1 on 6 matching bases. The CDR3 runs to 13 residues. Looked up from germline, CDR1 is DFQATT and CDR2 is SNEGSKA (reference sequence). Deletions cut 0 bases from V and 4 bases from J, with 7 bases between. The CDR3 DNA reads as TGCAGTGCTAGAGAAGGGGGTAAAAACATTCAGTACTTC. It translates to CSAREGGKNIQYF.

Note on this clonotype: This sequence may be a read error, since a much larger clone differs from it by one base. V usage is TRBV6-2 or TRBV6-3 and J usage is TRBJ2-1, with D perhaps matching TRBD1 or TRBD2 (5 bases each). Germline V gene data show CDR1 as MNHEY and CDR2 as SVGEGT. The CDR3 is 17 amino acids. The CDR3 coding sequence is TGTGCCAGCAGTCCGGGACGGCAGCGAGCCGGGTACAATAAGCAGTTCTTC. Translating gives CASSPGRQRAGYNKQFF.

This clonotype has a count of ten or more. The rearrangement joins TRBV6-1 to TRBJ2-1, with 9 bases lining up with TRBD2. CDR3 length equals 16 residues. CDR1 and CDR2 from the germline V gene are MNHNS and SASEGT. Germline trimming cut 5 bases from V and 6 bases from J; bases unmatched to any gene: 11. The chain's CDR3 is CASSPALAGTLNEQFF. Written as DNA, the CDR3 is TGTGCCAGCAGTCCCGCTCTAGCGGGGACCCTCAATGAGCAGTTCTTC.

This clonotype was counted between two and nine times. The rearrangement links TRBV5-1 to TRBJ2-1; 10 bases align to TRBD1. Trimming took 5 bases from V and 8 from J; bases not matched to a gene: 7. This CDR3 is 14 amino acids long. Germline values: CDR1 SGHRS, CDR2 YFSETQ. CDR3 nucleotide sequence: TGCGCCAGCAGGAGGGACAGGGGTGGTGATGAGCAGTTCTTC. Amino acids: CASRRDRGGDEQFF.

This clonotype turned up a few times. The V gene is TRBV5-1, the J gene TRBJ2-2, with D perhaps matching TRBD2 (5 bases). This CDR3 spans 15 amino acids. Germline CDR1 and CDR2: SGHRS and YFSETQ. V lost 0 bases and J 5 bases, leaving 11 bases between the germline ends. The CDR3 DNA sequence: TGCGCCAGCAGCTTGGCCGTTTCGGGAACCGGGGAGCTGTTTTTT. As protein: CASSLAVSGTGELFF.

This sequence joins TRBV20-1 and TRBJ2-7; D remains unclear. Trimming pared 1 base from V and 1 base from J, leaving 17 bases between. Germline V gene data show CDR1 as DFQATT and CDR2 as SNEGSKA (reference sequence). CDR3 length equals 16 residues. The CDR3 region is CSARVPDSDGSYEQYF. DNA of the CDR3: TGCAGTGCTAGAGTGCCCGACTCGGACGGATCCTACGAGCAGTACTTC.

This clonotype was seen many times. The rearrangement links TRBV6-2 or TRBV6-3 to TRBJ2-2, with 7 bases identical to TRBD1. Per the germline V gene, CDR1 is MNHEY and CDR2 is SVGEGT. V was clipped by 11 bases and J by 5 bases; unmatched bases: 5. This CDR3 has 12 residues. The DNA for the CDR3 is TGTGCCGGGGGACAGTCTACCGGGGAGCTGTTTTTT. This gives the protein CAGGQSTGELFF.

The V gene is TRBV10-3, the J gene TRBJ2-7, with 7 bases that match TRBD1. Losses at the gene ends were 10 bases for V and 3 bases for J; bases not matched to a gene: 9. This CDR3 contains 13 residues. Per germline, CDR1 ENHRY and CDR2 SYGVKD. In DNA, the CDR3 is TGTGCCACAATGACAGGGTACCTCTACGAGCAGTACTTC. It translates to CATMTGYLYEQYF.

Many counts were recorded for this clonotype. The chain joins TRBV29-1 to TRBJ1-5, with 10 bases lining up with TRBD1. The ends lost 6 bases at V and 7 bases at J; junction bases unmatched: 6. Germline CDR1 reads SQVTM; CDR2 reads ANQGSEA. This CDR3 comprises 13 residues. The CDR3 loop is CSVTTGGGQPQHF. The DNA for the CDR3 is TGCAGCGTCACGACAGGGGGCGGACAGCCCCAGCATTTT.

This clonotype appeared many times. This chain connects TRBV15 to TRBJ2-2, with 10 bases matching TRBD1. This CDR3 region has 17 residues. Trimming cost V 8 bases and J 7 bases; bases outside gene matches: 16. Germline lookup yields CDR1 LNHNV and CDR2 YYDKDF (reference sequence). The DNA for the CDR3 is TGTGCCACCGAACCCAGGCGGGACAGGGGAACTTACGGGGAGCTGTTTTTT. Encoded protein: CATEPRRDRGTYGELFF.

The CDR3 reads CASSYSKLAAYNEQFF. As DNA, the CDR3 is TGTGCCAGCAGTTACTCGAAACTAGCGGCCTACAATGAGCAGTTCTTC. The V and J genes are TRBV6-5 and TRBJ2-1; 8 bases are a match to TRBD2. This CDR3 has 16 amino acids. Germline V gene data show CDR1 as MNHEY and CDR2 as SVGAGI. J gave up 2 bases and V 0 bases, and 3 bases lay outside the gene matches.

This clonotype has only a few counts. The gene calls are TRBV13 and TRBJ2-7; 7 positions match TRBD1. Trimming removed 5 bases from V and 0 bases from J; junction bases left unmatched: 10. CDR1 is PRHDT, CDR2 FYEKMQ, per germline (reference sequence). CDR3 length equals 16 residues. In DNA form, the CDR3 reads TGTGCCAGCAGCCAAGACAGGGCCCTTAGCTCCTACGAGCAGTACTTC. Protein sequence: CASSQDRALSSYEQYF.

The CDR3 loop is CASSHRLGVPVDTQYF. CDR3 DNA: TGTGCCAGCAGTCACCGCCTCGGGGTTCCAGTGGATACGCAGTATTTT. The rearrangement uses TRBV27 and TRBJ2-3; TRBD2 might be the D (5 bases). Germline V gives CDR1 MNHEY, CDR2 SMNVEV (reference sequence). Trimming left V 5 bases short and J 6 bases short, with 21 bases between. This CDR3 is 16 amino acids long.

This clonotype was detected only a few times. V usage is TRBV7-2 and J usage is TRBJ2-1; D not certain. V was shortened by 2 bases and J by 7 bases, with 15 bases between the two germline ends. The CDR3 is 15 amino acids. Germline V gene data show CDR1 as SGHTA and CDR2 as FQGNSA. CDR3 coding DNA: TGTGCCAGCAGCTTAAGGATGAGACAAAGGAATGAGCAGTTCTTC. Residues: CASSLRMRQRNEQFF.

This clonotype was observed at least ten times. CDR3 loop: CASSNQVASYEQYF. For the CDR3, the DNA is TGTGCCAGCAGTAACCAGGTAGCGTCCTACGAGCAGTACTTC. The gene calls are TRBV6-2 or TRBV6-3 and TRBJ2-7, with D maybe TRBD2 (5 bases). V was clipped by 5 bases and J by 1 base, with 12 bases between them. Germline CDR1 reads MNHEY; CDR2 reads SVGEGT. The CDR3 runs to 14 residues.